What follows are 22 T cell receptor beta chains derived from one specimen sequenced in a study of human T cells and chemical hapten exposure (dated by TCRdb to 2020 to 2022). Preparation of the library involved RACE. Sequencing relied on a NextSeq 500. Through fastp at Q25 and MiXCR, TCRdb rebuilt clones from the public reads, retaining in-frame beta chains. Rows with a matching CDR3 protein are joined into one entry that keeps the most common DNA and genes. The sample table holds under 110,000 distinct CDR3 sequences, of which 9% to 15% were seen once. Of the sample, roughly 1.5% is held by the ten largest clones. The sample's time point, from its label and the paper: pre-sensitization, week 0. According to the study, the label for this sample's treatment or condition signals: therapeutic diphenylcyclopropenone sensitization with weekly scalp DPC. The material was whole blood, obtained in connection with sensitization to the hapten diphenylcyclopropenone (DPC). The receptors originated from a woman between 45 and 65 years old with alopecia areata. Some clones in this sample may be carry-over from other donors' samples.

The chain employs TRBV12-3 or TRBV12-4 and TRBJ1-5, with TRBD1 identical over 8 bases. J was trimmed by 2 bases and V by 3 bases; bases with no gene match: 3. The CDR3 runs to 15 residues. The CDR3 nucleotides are TGTGCCAGCAGTTTTTTGGGACAGGGCAATCAGCCCCAGCATTTT. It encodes CASSFLGQGNQPQHF.

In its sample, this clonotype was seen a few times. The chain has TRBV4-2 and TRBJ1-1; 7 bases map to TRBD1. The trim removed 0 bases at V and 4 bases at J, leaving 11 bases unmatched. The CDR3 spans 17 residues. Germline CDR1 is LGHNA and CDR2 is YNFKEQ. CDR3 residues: CASSQEGNRGRSTEAFF. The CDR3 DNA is TGTGCCAGCAGCCAAGAGGGTAACAGGGGACGGAGCACTGAAGCTTTCTTT.

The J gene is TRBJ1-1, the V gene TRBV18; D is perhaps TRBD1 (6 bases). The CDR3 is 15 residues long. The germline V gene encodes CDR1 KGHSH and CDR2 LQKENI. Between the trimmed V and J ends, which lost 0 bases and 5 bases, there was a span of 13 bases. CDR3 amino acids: CASSPPHRADTEAFF. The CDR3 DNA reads TGTGCCAGCTCACCACCCCACAGGGCGGATACTGAAGCTTTCTTT.

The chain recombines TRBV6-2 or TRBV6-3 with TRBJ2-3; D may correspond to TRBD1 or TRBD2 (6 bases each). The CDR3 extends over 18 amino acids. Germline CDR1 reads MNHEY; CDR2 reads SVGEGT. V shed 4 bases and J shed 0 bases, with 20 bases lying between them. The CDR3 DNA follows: TGTGCCAGCAGTTCCCCCCCTTTCCGGGGGCCTAGCACAGATACGCAGTATTTT. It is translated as CASSSPPFRGPSTDTQYF.

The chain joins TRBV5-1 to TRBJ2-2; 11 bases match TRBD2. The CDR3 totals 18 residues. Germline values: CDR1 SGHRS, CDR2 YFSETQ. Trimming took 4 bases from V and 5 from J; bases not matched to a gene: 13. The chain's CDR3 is CASSLPAPSGRPTGELFF. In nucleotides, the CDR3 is TGCGCCAGCAGCCTCCCCGCGCCTAGCGGGAGGCCAACCGGGGAGCTGTTTTTT.

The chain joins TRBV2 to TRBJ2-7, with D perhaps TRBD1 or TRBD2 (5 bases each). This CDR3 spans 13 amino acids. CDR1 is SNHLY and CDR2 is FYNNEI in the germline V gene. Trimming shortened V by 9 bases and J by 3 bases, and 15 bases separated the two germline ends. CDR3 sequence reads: CASHWDPVYEQYF. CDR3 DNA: TGTGCCAGTCACTGGGACCCTGTCTACGAGCAGTACTTC.

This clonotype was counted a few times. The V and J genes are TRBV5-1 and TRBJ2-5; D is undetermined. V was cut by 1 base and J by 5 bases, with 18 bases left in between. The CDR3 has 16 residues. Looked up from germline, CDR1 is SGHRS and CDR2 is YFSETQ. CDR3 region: CASSLTPLAVMETQYF. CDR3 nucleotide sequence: TGCGCCAGCAGCTTGACACCCTTGGCGGTGATGGAGACCCAGTACTTC.

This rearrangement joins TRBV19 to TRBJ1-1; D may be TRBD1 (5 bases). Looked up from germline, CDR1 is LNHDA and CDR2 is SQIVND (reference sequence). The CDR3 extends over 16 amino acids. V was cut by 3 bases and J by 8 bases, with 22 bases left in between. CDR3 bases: TGTGCCAGTAGTATTCTCCCCTCCCTGAGGACAACGGAAGCTTTCTTT. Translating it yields CASSILPSLRTTEAFF.

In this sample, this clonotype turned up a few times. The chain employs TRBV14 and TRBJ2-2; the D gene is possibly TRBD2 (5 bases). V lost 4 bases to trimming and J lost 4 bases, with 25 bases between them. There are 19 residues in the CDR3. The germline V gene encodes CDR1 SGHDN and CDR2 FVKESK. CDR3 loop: CASSLQKKGRGPSTGELFF. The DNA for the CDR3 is TGTGCCAGCAGCCTCCAAAAAAAAGGGAGAGGGCCTTCCACCGGGGAGCTGTTTTTT.

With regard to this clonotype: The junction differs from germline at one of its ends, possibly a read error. CDR3 sequence (DNA): TGCAGTGCTAGCGGAGACTCCCTCTACGGGCAGTACTTC. Translated: CSASGDSLYGQYF. This chain uses TRBV20-1 with TRBJ2-7; D unclear. The CDR3 sequence is 13 residues long. Germline V CDR1 and CDR2: DFQATT, SNEGSKA (reference sequence).

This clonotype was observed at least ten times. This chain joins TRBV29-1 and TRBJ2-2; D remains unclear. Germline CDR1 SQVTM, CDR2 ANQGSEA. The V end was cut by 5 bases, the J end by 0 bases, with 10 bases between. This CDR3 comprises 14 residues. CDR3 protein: CSVRKPSNTGELFF. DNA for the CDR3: TGCAGCGTTAGGAAGCCTTCGAACACCGGGGAGCTGTTTTTT.

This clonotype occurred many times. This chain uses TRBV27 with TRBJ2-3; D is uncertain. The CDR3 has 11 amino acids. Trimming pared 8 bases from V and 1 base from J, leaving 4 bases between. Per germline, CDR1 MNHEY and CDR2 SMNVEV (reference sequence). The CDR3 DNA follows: TGTGCCAGCGGAGGCACAGATACGCAGTATTTT. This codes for CASGGTDTQYF.

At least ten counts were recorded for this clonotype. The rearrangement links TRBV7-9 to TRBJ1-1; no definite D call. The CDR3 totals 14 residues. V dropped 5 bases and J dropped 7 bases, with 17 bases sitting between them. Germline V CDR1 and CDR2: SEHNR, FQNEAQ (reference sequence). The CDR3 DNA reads TGTGCCAGCAGCCGTACGGACCATTTGAGTGAAGCTTTCTTT. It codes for CASSRTDHLSEAFF.

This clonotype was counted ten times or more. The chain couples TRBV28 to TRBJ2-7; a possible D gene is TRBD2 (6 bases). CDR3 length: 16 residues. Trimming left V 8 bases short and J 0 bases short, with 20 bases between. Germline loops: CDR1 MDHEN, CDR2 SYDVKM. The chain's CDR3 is CASPPPTGTYSYEQYF. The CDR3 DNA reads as TGTGCCAGCCCCCCGCCCACCGGGACTTACTCCTACGAGCAGTACTTC.

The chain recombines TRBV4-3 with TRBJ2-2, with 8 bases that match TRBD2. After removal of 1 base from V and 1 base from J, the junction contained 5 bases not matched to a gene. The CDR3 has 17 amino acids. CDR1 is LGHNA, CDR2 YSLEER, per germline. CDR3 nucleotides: TGCGCCAGCAGCCAAGTATACAGCGGGGGGAACACCGGGGAGCTGTTTTTT. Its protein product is CASSQVYSGGNTGELFF.

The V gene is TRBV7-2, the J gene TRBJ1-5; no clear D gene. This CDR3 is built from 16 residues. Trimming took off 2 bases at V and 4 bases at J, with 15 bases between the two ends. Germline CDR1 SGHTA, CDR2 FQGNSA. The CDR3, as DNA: TGTGCCAGCAGCTTAAGACAAGTGGGCGGAAATCAGCCCCAGCATTTT. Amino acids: CASSLRQVGGNQPQHF.

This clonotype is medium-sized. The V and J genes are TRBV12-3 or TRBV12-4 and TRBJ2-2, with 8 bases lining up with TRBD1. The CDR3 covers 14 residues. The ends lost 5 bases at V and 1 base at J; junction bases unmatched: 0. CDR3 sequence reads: CASSGQGNTGELFF. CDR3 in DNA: TGTGCCAGCAGTGGACAGGGGAACACCGGGGAGCTGTTTTTT.

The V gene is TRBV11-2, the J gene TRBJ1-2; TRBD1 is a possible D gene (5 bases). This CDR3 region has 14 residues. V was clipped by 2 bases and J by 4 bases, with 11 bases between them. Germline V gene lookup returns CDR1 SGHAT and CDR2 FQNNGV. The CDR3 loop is CASSLPGTSYGYTF. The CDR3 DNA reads TGTGCCAGCAGCTTACCAGGGACTAGCTATGGCTACACCTTC.

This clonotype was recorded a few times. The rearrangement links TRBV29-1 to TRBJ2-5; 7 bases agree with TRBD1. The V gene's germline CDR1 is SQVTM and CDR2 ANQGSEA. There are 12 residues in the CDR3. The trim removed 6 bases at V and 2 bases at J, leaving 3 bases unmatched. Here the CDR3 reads CSVQGPQETQYF. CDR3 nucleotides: TGCAGCGTACAGGGGCCTCAAGAGACCCAGTACTTC.

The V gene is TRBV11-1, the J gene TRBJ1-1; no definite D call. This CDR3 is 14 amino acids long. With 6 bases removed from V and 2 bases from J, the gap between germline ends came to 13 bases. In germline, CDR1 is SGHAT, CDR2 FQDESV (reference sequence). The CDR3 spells CASSSDTSNTEAFF. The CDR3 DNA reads TGTGCCAGCAGTTCCGACACCTCCAACACTGAAGCTTTCTTT.

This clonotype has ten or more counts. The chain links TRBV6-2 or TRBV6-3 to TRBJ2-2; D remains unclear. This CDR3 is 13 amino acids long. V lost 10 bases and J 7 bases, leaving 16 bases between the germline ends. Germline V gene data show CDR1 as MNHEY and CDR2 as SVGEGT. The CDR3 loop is CANPTEVNGELFF. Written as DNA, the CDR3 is TGTGCCAACCCGACGGAAGTAAACGGGGAGCTGTTTTTT.

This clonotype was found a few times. CDR3 sequence reads: CASSIRAGGYGYTF. Here the CDR3 DNA reads TGTGCCAGTAGTATTCGGGCTGGCGGCTATGGCTACACCTTC. The chain uses TRBV19 and TRBJ1-2; D not certain. From germline, CDR1 is LNHDA and CDR2 SQIVND (reference sequence). The CDR3 has 14 residues. Trimming shortened V by 3 bases and J by 4 bases, and 12 bases separated the two germline ends.